A single sample gave rise to the 32 T cell receptor beta chains below, sequenced in a study of blood T cell repertoires in COVID-19. Sequenced by immunoSEQ multiplex PCR; TCRdb stores in-frame clones only, minus some. The table lists approximately 72,000 clones, more than 80% of them singletons. What was sequenced was peripheral blood. These receptors were taken from a woman aged 80 or over with active or convalescent COVID-19.

The chain links TRBV9 to TRBJ2-3; D is unclear. The germline V gene has CDR1 SGDLS and CDR2 YYNGEE. Trimming took off 4 bases at V and 4 bases at J, with 7 bases between the two ends. The CDR3 runs to 12 residues. CDR3 in DNA: TGTGCCAGCAGCCCCACAGCAGATACGCAGTATTTT. It translates to CASSPTADTQYF. The complete variable domain, with remaining parts taken from reference TRBV9 and TRBJ2-3, reads DSGVTQTPKHLITATGQRVTLRCSPRSGDLSVYWYQQSLDQGLQFLIQYYNGEERAKGNILERFSAQQFPDLHSELNLSSLELGDSALYFCASSPTADTQYFGPGTRLTVL.

This chain connects TRBV7-6 to TRBJ2-2, with D possibly matching TRBD1 (9 bases). Germline CDR1 reads SGHVS; CDR2 reads FNYEAQ. V lost 5 bases and J 2 bases, leaving 21 bases between the germline ends. CDR3 length equals 18 residues. This CDR3 reads CASSLKTGGLVNTGELFF. The CDR3 DNA reads as TGTGCCAGCAGCCTAAAGACAGGGGGACTAGTAAACACCGGGGAGCTGTTTTTT. The whole variable domain, remainder taken from reference TRBV7-6 and TRBJ2-2, is GAGVSQSPRYKVTKRGQDVALRCDPISGHVSLYWYRQALGQGPEFLTYFNYEAQQDKSGLPNDRFSAERPEGSISTLTIQRTEQRDSAMYRCASSLKTGGLVNTGELFFGEGSRLTVL.

The rearrangement uses TRBV4-3 and TRBJ1-5; D is unresolved. Germline lookup yields CDR1 LGHNA and CDR2 YSLEER. The CDR3 sequence is 11 residues long. Trimming pared 4 bases from V and 9 bases from J, leaving 7 bases between. DNA for the CDR3: TGCGCCAGCAGCCCAAGCCGGCCCCAGCATTTT. Translated: CASSPSRPQHF.

This chain joins TRBV18 and TRBJ1-1; no clear D gene. Germline CDR1 reads KGHSH; CDR2 reads LQKENI. V lost 6 bases to trimming and J lost 6 bases, with 11 bases between them. CDR3 length: 12 amino acids. Written as DNA, the CDR3 is TGTGCCAGCTCTATAATCGGGTCTGAAGCTTTCTTT. This gives the protein CASSIIGSEAFF.

This chain uses TRBV6-6 with TRBJ1-6, with 8 positions matching TRBD1. CDR3 length: 19 residues. From germline, CDR1 is MNHNY and CDR2 SVGAGI (reference sequence). Trimming at V came to 5 bases and at J to 0 bases, leaving 12 bases not matched to a gene. The CDR3 sequence is CASSRQGLGSSSYNSPLHF. The CDR3 bases are TGTGCCAGCAGTCGACAGGGGCTGGGCTCAAGCTCCTATAATTCACCCCTCCACTTT.

The genes are TRBV5-6 and TRBJ2-5, with D perhaps matching TRBD2 (6 bases). Germline CDR1 and CDR2: SGHDT and YYEEEE. Trimming took 0 bases from V and 10 from J, leaving 19 bases between them. CDR3 length equals 15 residues. The CDR3, as DNA: TGTGCCAGCAGCTTGGACAGGCCCCGGTTGGGGGGCCAGTACTTC. Encoded protein: CASSLDRPRLGGQYF. The complete variable domain, with remaining parts taken from reference TRBV5-6 and TRBJ2-5, reads DAGVTQSPTHLIKTRGQQVTLRCSPKSGHDTVSWYQQALGQGPQFIFQYYEEEERQRGNFPDRFSGHQFPNYSSELNVNALLLGDSALYLCASSLDRPRLGGQYFGPGTRLLVL.

The chain links TRBV7-2 to TRBJ2-3; D remains unclear. Trimming took 3 bases from V and 2 from J, leaving 6 bases between them. Germline CDR1 reads SGHTA; CDR2 reads FQGNSA. The CDR3 covers 13 residues. The CDR3 region is CASSLTYTDTQYF. The CDR3 coding sequence is TGTGCCAGCAGCTTGACTTACACAGATACGCAGTATTTT.

V and J are TRBV9 and TRBJ1-6, with unresolved D. CDR1 and CDR2 (germline): SGDLS, YYNGEE. The CDR3 has 14 amino acids. Trimming shortened V by 1 base and J by 10 bases, and 12 bases separated the two germline ends. In DNA, the CDR3 is TGTGCCAGCAGCGTATCCGCGTTAACCTCACCCCTCCACTTT. Translated: CASSVSALTSPLHF.

This rearrangement joins TRBV6-5 to TRBJ1-1; D is ambiguous. V lost 10 bases and J lost 2, with 17 bases in between. CDR3 length: 14 amino acids. CDR1 MNHEY and CDR2 SVGAGI come from the germline V gene. In DNA, the CDR3 is TGTGCCACCATGCCGACCGGAGTCAACACTGAAGCTTTCTTT. Translation: CATMPTGVNTEAFF.

The genes are TRBV5-6 and TRBJ2-7, with TRBD2 matching 8 bases. CDR3 length: 14 residues. V trimming: 3 bases; J trimming: 5 bases; junction bases outside the gene matches: 7. Germline CDR1 reads SGHDT; CDR2 reads YYEEEE. The CDR3 DNA is TGTGCCAGCAGCTGGGGACTAGGTTCTGACGAGCAGTACTTC. This codes for CASSWGLGSDEQYF.

The chain employs TRBV7-2 and TRBJ2-3; 10 positions agree with TRBD2. Germline V gene lookup returns CDR1 SGHTA and CDR2 FQGNSA. There are 16 residues in the CDR3. The ends lost 2 bases at V and 5 bases at J; junction bases unmatched: 7. For the CDR3, the DNA is TGTGCCAGCAGCTTAAAAGCGGGGGGGCAGCGAGATACGCAGTATTTT. As protein: CASSLKAGGQRDTQYF.

The chain recombines TRBV3-1 (or the pseudogene TRBV3-2) with TRBJ2-7; 15 bases are shared with TRBD2. Germline CDR1 is LGHDT and CDR2 is YNNKEL (reference sequence). The CDR3 runs 15 residues. J lost 3 bases, V lost 4 bases, and 1 base had no gene match. In DNA, the CDR3 is TGTGCCAGCAGCCCGGGACTAGCGGGGGGCTACGAGCAGTACTTC. Amino acids: CASSPGLAGGYEQYF.

J is TRBJ2-3 and V is TRBV6-2 or TRBV6-3; 8 bases agree with TRBD1. The J segment lost 3 bases and the V segment lost 5 bases, leaving 7 bases of the junction unmatched. The CDR3 is 15 residues long. Germline V gene sequence: CDR1 MNHEY, CDR2 SVGEGT. The CDR3 reads CASSGQGTGTDTQYF. CDR3 bases: TGTGCCAGCAGTGGACAGGGTACGGGGACAGATACGCAGTATTTT.

The CDR3 spells CASSRQGSGELFF. CDR3 nucleotide sequence: TGTGCCAGTAGTCGACAGGGGTCCGGGGAGCTGTTTTTT. The chain combines TRBV19 with TRBJ2-2; 8 nucleotides match TRBD1. CDR1 and CDR2 from the germline V gene are LNHDA and SQIVND (reference sequence). The CDR3 covers 13 residues. Trimming cost V 5 bases and J 6 bases; bases outside gene matches: 2.

The rearrangement joins TRBV7-2 to TRBJ2-1, with D possibly TRBD2 on 5 matching bases. This CDR3 is 15 amino acids long. Trimming removed 5 bases at V and 0 bases at J, with 11 bases between. Germline loops: CDR1 SGHTA, CDR2 FQGNSA. The CDR3 here is CASSPSGFSYNEQFF. For the CDR3, the DNA is TGTGCCAGCAGCCCAAGCGGATTCTCCTACAATGAGCAGTTCTTC.

The chain links TRBV28 to TRBJ2-3; D is undetermined. The V gene lost 4 bases and the J gene lost 4 bases, with 6 bases spanning the gap. Germline V gene data show CDR1 as MDHEN and CDR2 as SYDVKM. The CDR3 contains 12 residues. The CDR3 loop reads CASSSLSDTQYF. CDR3 nucleotide sequence: TGTGCCAGCAGTTCATTGTCAGATACGCAGTATTTT. The full variable domain, in which reference TRBV28 and TRBJ2-3 provide the parts outside the CDR3, is DVKVTQSSRYLVKRTGEKVFLECVQDMDHENMFWYRQDPGLGLRLIYFSYDVKMKEKGDIPEGYSVSREKKERFSLILESASTNQTSMYLCASSSLSDTQYFGPGTRLTVL.

V and J are TRBV5-1 and TRBJ2-7; 8 positions agree with TRBD1. Per germline, CDR1 SGHRS and CDR2 YFSETQ. The V gene end was trimmed by 1 base and the J gene end by 4 bases; junction bases not matched to a gene: 4. The CDR3 covers 14 residues. The CDR3 reads CASSLQGAPYEQYF. Here the CDR3 DNA reads TGCGCCAGCAGCTTGCAGGGGGCACCATACGAGCAGTACTTC.

The chain has TRBV9 and TRBJ2-3; possibly TRBD2 for D (5 bases). Germline assignment: CDR1 SGDLS and CDR2 YYNGEE. CDR3 length: 16 amino acids. V was clipped by 0 bases and J by 2 bases, with 13 bases between them. The CDR3 bases are TGTGCCAGCAGCGTAGCTACGGGGAGATACACAGATACGCAGTATTTT. Amino acids: CASSVATGRYTDTQYF.

This chain uses TRBV4-1 with TRBJ1-4, with 9 positions matching TRBD1. The CDR3 spans 15 residues. The V gene end was trimmed by 4 bases and the J gene end by 5 bases; junction bases not matched to a gene: 5. Germline V gives CDR1 MGHRA, CDR2 YSYEKL. The CDR3 sequence: CASSRPGQGNEKLFF. The CDR3 DNA is TGCGCCAGCAGCCGGCCGGGACAGGGAAATGAAAAACTGTTTTTT.

V is TRBV9 and J is TRBJ2-7; TRBD2 agrees at 15 bases. The trim removed 4 bases at V and 6 bases at J, leaving 11 bases unmatched. From germline, CDR1 is SGDLS and CDR2 YYNGEE. The CDR3 totals 17 residues. The CDR3 protein is CASSPRTSGGAWGEQYF. The CDR3 DNA is TGTGCCAGCAGCCCGAGGACTAGCGGGGGGGCCTGGGGCGAGCAGTACTTC.

This chain links TRBV7-2 with TRBJ2-2; a weak D match, TRBD1 (6 bases). Germline CDR1 and CDR2: SGHTA and FQGNSA. V was pared by 4 bases and J by 5 bases, with 14 bases between. The CDR3 length is 15 residues. The CDR3 sequence: CASSSRVGQTGELFF. As DNA, the CDR3 is TGTGCCAGCAGCTCCAGAGTTGGACAGACCGGGGAGCTGTTTTTT. The entire variable domain, with the rest obtained from reference TRBV7-2 and TRBJ2-2, is as follows: GAGVSQSPSNKVTEKGKDVELRCDPISGHTALYWYRQSLGQGLEFLIYFQGNSAPDKSGLPSDRFSAERTGGSVSTLTIQRTQQEDSAVYLCASSSRVGQTGELFFGEGSRLTVL.

The chain uses TRBV4-1 and TRBJ2-7; no definite D call. The germline V gene encodes CDR1 MGHRA and CDR2 YSYEKL. Trimming removed 0 bases at V and 2 bases at J, with 8 bases between. There are 14 residues in the CDR3. CDR3 nucleotide sequence: TGCGCCAGCAGCCAAGACAGATTTACCTACGAGCAGTACTTC. Its translation is CASSQDRFTYEQYF.

V is TRBV3-1 (or the pseudogene TRBV3-2) and J is TRBJ1-5; possibly TRBD1 for D (5 bases). Per the germline V gene, CDR1 is LGHDT and CDR2 is YNNKEL (reference sequence). Trimming removed 0 bases from V and 6 bases from J, with 9 bases in between. The CDR3 has 14 amino acids. In DNA form, the CDR3 reads TGTGCCAGCAGCCAAGACGGAACAGGTCAGCCCCAGCATTTT. Amino acids: CASSQDGTGQPQHF.

CDR3 sequence reads: CATHRGNYGYTF. The CDR3 DNA sequence: TGTGCCACCCACAGGGGAAACTATGGCTACACCTTC. The chain combines TRBV24-1 with TRBJ1-2; 7 nucleotides align to TRBD1. Trimming cost V 9 bases and J 2 bases; bases outside gene matches: 2. CDR3 length equals 12 residues. The germline gives CDR1 KGHDR, CDR2 SFDVKD.

This chain joins TRBV7-2 and TRBJ1-1; unclear D gene. V was cut by 3 bases and J by 10 bases, with 6 bases left in between. Germline CDR1 reads SGHTA; CDR2 reads FQGNSA. This CDR3 has 10 residues. This chain's CDR3 is CASSFSRAFF. The CDR3 region has the DNA TGTGCCAGCAGCTTTTCTCGAGCTTTCTTT.

This chain joins TRBV5-1 and TRBJ2-3; 8 nucleotides line up with TRBD1. The CDR3 has 14 residues. V trimming: 3 bases; J trimming: 5 bases; junction bases outside the gene matches: 5. The germline gives CDR1 SGHRS, CDR2 YFSETQ. CDR3 nucleotides: TGCGCCAGCAGCTCCGGACAGGGATTAGATACGCAGTATTTT. It encodes CASSSGQGLDTQYF.

This clone appeared a few times. This chain joins TRBV7-3 and TRBJ2-1, with a possible D match to TRBD1 (5 bases). This CDR3 has 14 residues. The germline V gene has CDR1 SGHTA and CDR2 FQGTGA. V dropped 0 bases and J dropped 7 bases, with 10 bases sitting between them. CDR3 bases: TGTGCCAGCAGCTTAACCCCAGGGTATAATGAGCAGTTCTTC. It codes for CASSLTPGYNEQFF.

The rearrangement joins TRBV6-6 to TRBJ2-7, with a possible D match to TRBD2 (6 bases). V gave up 6 bases and J gave up 3 bases, with 12 bases separating them. The germline V gene has CDR1 MNHNY and CDR2 SVGAGI (reference sequence). This CDR3 region has 13 residues. The DNA for the CDR3 is TGTGCCAGCAGGTCGCGGGACGACTACGAGCAGTACTTC. Translating it yields CASRSRDDYEQYF.

The chain has TRBV6-5 and TRBJ2-5; 7 bases are shared with TRBD1. The CDR3 sequence is 12 residues long. Germline V lookup: CDR1 MNHEY, CDR2 SVGAGI. V shed 8 bases and J 4 bases; nucleotides not matched to a gene: 4. The CDR3 region is CASSRTGETQYF. For the CDR3, the DNA is TGTGCCAGCTCACGGACAGGAGAGACCCAGTACTTC.

The chain couples TRBV15 to TRBJ2-1; weak D call: TRBD2 (5 bases). The V end lost 0 bases, the J end lost 6 bases, and 12 bases lay between the germline ends. CDR3 size: 15 residues. CDR1 and CDR2 (germline): LNHNV, YYDKDF (reference sequence). In DNA form, the CDR3 reads TGTGCCACCAGCAGAGATTCACTGAGGGTCAATGAGCAGTTCTTC. Its translation is CATSRDSLRVNEQFF.

The chain has TRBV29-1 and TRBJ1-1; D is uncertain. Germline lookup yields CDR1 SQVTM and CDR2 ANQGSEA. V was shortened by 3 bases and J by 1 base, with 6 bases between the two germline ends. CDR3 length equals 12 residues. As DNA, the CDR3 is TGCAGCGTTGATCTGTGGAACACTGAAGCTTTCTTT. Translating it yields CSVDLWNTEAFF. Variable domain in full (rest from reference TRBV29-1 and TRBJ1-1): SAVISQKPSRDICQRGTSLTIQCQVDSQVTMMFWYRQQPGQSLTLIATANQGSEATYESGFVIDKFPISRPNLTFSTLTVSNMSPEDSSIYLCSVDLWNTEAFFGQGTRLTVV.

The chain combines TRBV3-1 (or the pseudogene TRBV3-2) with TRBJ2-2; unclear D gene. Germline V gene lookup returns CDR1 LGHDT and CDR2 YNNKEL (reference sequence). The CDR3 covers 13 residues. Trimming removed 2 bases from V and 7 bases from J, with 8 bases in between. CDR3 protein: CASSQHSLGELFF. The CDR3 DNA reads TGTGCCAGCAGCCAACACAGCCTCGGGGAGCTGTTTTTT.